These 31 T cell receptor beta chains were all obtained from the same sample, sequenced in a study of OX40 agonist ivuxolimab in advanced cancers. The method was immunoSEQ multiplex PCR; TCRdb's version includes in-frame clones alone and lacks a portion of them. The sample carries 100,000 or so clones, more than 85% recorded once. The material sequenced was CD4+ or CD8+ T cells sorted from blood, taken in a trial of the OX40 agonist ivuxolimab. The receptors here all came from an adult with an advanced solid tumor such as melanoma, head and neck, liver or kidney cancer.

This rearrangement joins TRBV19 to TRBJ2-1; no reliable D call. This CDR3 is built from 16 residues. V lost 0 bases and J lost 0, with 9 bases in between. Germline V gene lookup returns CDR1 LNHDA and CDR2 SQIVND (reference sequence). In DNA form, the CDR3 reads TGTGCCAGTAGTATAGAGCTCGGATTCTCCTACAATGAGCAGTTCTTC. It codes for CASSIELGFSYNEQFF.

The rearrangement joins TRBV10-3 to TRBJ2-1; TRBD1 or TRBD2 may be the D gene (5 bases each). CDR1 ENHRY and CDR2 SYGVKD come from the germline V gene. Trimming took off 7 bases at V and 4 bases at J, with 11 bases between the two ends. The CDR3 sequence is 13 residues long. The CDR3 loop is CAITGTEYNEQFF. CDR3 in DNA: TGTGCCATCACCGGGACGGAATACAATGAGCAGTTCTTC.

V gene TRBV30 combines with J gene TRBJ1-1; a weak D match, TRBD1 (5 bases). This CDR3 region has 13 residues. CDR1 is GTSNPN and CDR2 is SVGIG in the germline V gene (reference sequence). Trimming took off 4 bases at V and 1 base at J, with 10 bases between the two ends. This CDR3 reads CAWIGTGNTEAFF. CDR3 bases: TGTGCCTGGATTGGGACGGGGAACACTGAAGCTTTCTTT.

This clone has only one observation. This rearrangement joins TRBV10-3 to TRBJ2-5, with D maybe TRBD1 (5 bases). The germline CDR1 and CDR2 sequences are ENHRY and SYGVKD. This CDR3 has 13 residues. V dropped 6 bases and J dropped 7 bases, with 15 bases sitting between them. CDR3 DNA: TGTGCCATCAGCCCAGGGTCGGAAGGGACCCAGTACTTC. This encodes CAISPGSEGTQYF.

The gene calls are TRBV7-3 and TRBJ2-3; tentatively, D is TRBD2 (5 bases). Germline loops: CDR1 SGHTA, CDR2 FQGTGA. Trimming cost V 3 bases and J 2 bases, with 9 bases left between them. This CDR3 contains 14 residues. The CDR3 here is CASSFLGNTDTQYF. The CDR3 nucleotides read TGTGCCAGCAGCTTCCTCGGGAACACAGATACGCAGTATTTT.

The V and J genes are TRBV19 and TRBJ1-1; maybe TRBD1 (6 bases). From germline, CDR1 is LNHDA and CDR2 SQIVND (reference sequence). CDR3 length: 12 residues. V was cut by 11 bases and J by 4 bases, with 14 bases left in between. In DNA form, the CDR3 reads TGTGCCGGCGGGGGCATTAGCACTGAAGCTTTCTTT. Translated, it gives CAGGGISTEAFF.

This clone appeared once. The rearrangement uses TRBV9 and TRBJ1-2, with D possibly being TRBD1 (5 bases). Germline loops: CDR1 SGDLS, CDR2 YYNGEE. V was pared by 4 bases and J by 8 bases, with 12 bases between. The CDR3 sequence is 12 residues long. The CDR3 sequence is CASSSNRQGYTF. The CDR3 DNA sequence: TGTGCCAGCAGCAGTAACAGGCAGGGCTACACCTTC. Full variable domain (missing parts from reference TRBV9 and TRBJ1-2): DSGVTQTPKHLITATGQRVTLRCSPRSGDLSVYWYQQSLDQGLQFLIQYYNGEERAKGNILERFSAQQFPDLHSELNLSSLELGDSALYFCASSSNRQGYTFGSGTRLTVV.

The J gene is TRBJ2-3, the V gene TRBV10-3, with D uncertain. The germline gives CDR1 ENHRY, CDR2 SYGVKD. V was cut by 0 bases and J by 6 bases, with 16 bases left in between. The CDR3 is 16 amino acids. CDR3 DNA sequence: TGTGCCATCAGTGAGTCCGCAGCCCAGCATTGGGATACGCAGTATTTT. It yields the protein CAISESAAQHWDTQYF.

V usage is TRBV2 and J usage is TRBJ2-3, with D hard to call. Germline V gives CDR1 SNHLY, CDR2 FYNNEI. This CDR3 has 12 amino acids. V was cut by 7 bases and J by 8 bases, with 13 bases left in between. The CDR3 protein is CASTSSLGTQYF. The DNA of the CDR3 is TGTGCCAGCACCAGCAGTCTCGGTACGCAGTATTTT.

The chain recombines TRBV6-5 with TRBJ2-3; unclear D gene. The CDR3 has 16 amino acids. The V gene's germline CDR1 is MNHEY and CDR2 SVGAGI. Trimming removed 0 bases at V and 5 bases at J, with 15 bases between. CDR3 loop: CASSYSKRASGDTQYF. The CDR3 DNA follows: TGTGCCAGCAGTTACTCGAAAAGAGCCTCTGGAGATACGCAGTATTTT.

This rearrangement joins TRBV5-1 to TRBJ2-2; D possibly uses TRBD1 or TRBD2 (5 bases each). Per the germline V gene, CDR1 is SGHRS and CDR2 is YFSETQ. The ends were cut back, 4 bases at V and 0 bases at J, with 13 bases in the middle. This CDR3 region has 16 residues. CDR3 sequence (DNA): TGCGCCAGCAGCACCCGTAGAGGGGCGAACACCGGGGAGCTGTTTTTT. Translating gives CASSTRRGANTGELFF.

The V and J genes are TRBV18 and TRBJ1-6; D might be TRBD1 (6 bases). This CDR3 region has 14 residues. The ends were cut back, 2 bases at V and 6 bases at J, with 8 bases in the middle. Germline assignment: CDR1 KGHSH and CDR2 LQKENI. The CDR3 reads CASSPGTPNSPLHF. CDR3 nucleotides: TGTGCCAGCTCACCAGGGACACCTAATTCACCCCTCCACTTT.

This clone was observed once. The CDR3 DNA reads TGTGCCAGCACCCCCCAACCGGATCAGCCCCAGCATTTT. Translation: CASTPQPDQPQHF. This chain connects TRBV2 to TRBJ1-5; unclear D gene. The length of the CDR3 is 13 residues. V was shortened by 7 bases and J by 5 bases, with 12 bases between the two germline ends. CDR1 is SNHLY, CDR2 FYNNEI, per germline. Full variable domain (missing parts from reference TRBV2 and TRBJ1-5): EPEVTQTPSHQVTQMGQEVILRCVPISNHLYFYWYRQILGQKVEFLVSFYNNEISEKSEIFDDQFSVERPDGSNFTLKIRSTKLEDSAMYFCASTPQPDQPQHFGDGTRLSIL.

This chain connects TRBV5-1 to TRBJ2-1; D unclear. The V and J ends lost 3 bases and 6 bases respectively, with 13 bases between them. There are 14 residues in the CDR3. Looked up from germline, CDR1 is SGHRS and CDR2 is YFSETQ. The CDR3 spells CASSYGLPGNEQFF. In DNA form, the CDR3 reads TGCGCCAGCAGCTATGGCCTTCCAGGCAATGAGCAGTTCTTC.

The J gene is TRBJ1-6, the V gene TRBV6-6; 7 bases line up with TRBD1. Trimming at V came to 2 bases and at J to 8 bases, leaving 3 bases not matched to a gene. CDR1 is MNHNY, CDR2 SVGAGI, per germline (reference sequence). The CDR3 is 14 amino acids. The CDR3, as DNA: TGTGCCAGCAGTTACGACAGGGTGGATTCACCCCTCCACTTT. It yields the protein CASSYDRVDSPLHF.

The gene calls are TRBV6-6 and TRBJ1-3, with D possibly matching TRBD1 (6 bases). CDR3 length: 13 residues. Germline assignment: CDR1 MNHNY and CDR2 SVGAGI (reference sequence). Trimming took off 7 bases at V and 4 bases at J, with 11 bases between the two ends. The CDR3 loop reads CASIRGAGNTIYF. The CDR3 DNA follows: TGTGCCAGCATCCGGGGGGCAGGAAACACCATATATTTT.

The chain employs TRBV5-1 and TRBJ1-2, with D maybe TRBD1 (6 bases). Germline V CDR1 and CDR2: SGHRS, YFSETQ. Trimming removed 2 bases at V and 4 bases at J, with 12 bases between. The CDR3 contains 14 residues. CDR3 in amino acids: CASSFAGTSYGYTF. The CDR3 region has the DNA TGCGCCAGCAGCTTCGCCGGGACAAGCTATGGCTACACCTTC.

CDR3 sequence: CASSLDRFGNTIYF. DNA for the CDR3: TGTGCCAGCAGCTTAGATAGGTTTGGAAACACCATATATTTT. This chain connects TRBV7-2 to TRBJ1-3; D not resolved. The length of the CDR3 is 14 residues. V was shortened by 1 base and J by 3 bases, with 7 bases between the two germline ends. The V gene's germline CDR1 is SGHTA and CDR2 FQGNSA.

This rearrangement joins TRBV28 to TRBJ2-7, with D tentatively TRBD1 (5 bases). The CDR3 has 15 residues. The V gene lost 7 bases and the J gene lost 4 bases, with 20 bases spanning the gap. The germline V gene encodes CDR1 MDHEN and CDR2 SYDVKM. CDR3 protein: CASTPTVLGLYEQYF. CDR3 bases: TGTGCCAGCACCCCGACAGTCCTCGGTTTGTACGAGCAGTACTTC.

The rearrangement links TRBV5-1 to TRBJ2-7; D gene ambiguous. Trimming removed 0 bases from V and 0 bases from J, with 10 bases in between. There are 15 residues in the CDR3. Germline CDR1 reads SGHRS; CDR2 reads YFSETQ. The CDR3 spells CASSLDPTSSYEQYF. The DNA for the CDR3 is TGCGCCAGCAGCTTGGATCCCACCAGCTCCTACGAGCAGTACTTC.

The rearrangement joins TRBV2 to TRBJ1-4, with D possibly TRBD1 on 6 matching bases. The V gene's germline CDR1 is SNHLY and CDR2 FYNNEI. The CDR3 is made up of 16 amino acids. Trimming removed 6 bases from V and 0 bases from J, with 14 bases in between. CDR3 bases: TGTGCCAGCAGCGCTACAGGGATCCCAACTAATGAAAAACTGTTTTTT. Amino acids: CASSATGIPTNEKLFF.

To note about this clone: The limits of the CDR3 on the DNA are not certain, so only TCRdb's listed CDR3 is given. The chain couples TRBV10-3 to TRBJ2-2; the table names TRBD2, a call not compared with the DNA. The CDR3 length equals 15 residues, ends included. CDR1 is ENHRY, CDR2 SYGVKD, per germline. CDR3 region: CAISEWAAGTGELLF.

CDR3 loop: CASSPWPSTYEQYF. CDR3 nucleotide sequence: TGCGCCAGCAGCCCTTGGCCCTCTACCTACGAGCAGTACTTC. The J gene is TRBJ2-7, the V gene TRBV5-1; D call uncertain. The V end was cut by 4 bases, the J end by 2 bases, with 13 bases between. Germline-derived CDR1 and CDR2 are SGHRS and YFSETQ. The CDR3 spans 14 residues.

This chain connects TRBV9 to TRBJ2-5; 7 positions match TRBD2. Looked up from germline, CDR1 is SGDLS and CDR2 is YYNGEE. V lost 0 bases and J lost 4; bases outside the gene matches: 6. This CDR3 contains 15 residues. The CDR3 nucleotides read TGTGCCAGCAGCGTAGGTGGGAGGGTATTAGAGACCCAGTACTTC. Protein sequence: CASSVGGRVLETQYF.

The gene calls are TRBV30 and TRBJ2-1; D ambiguous. The CDR3 sequence is 13 residues long. Germline CDR1 and CDR2: GTSNPN and SVGIG (reference sequence). The V gene lost 3 bases and the J gene lost 10 bases, with 16 bases spanning the gap. The CDR3 bases are TGTGCCTGGAGGGTCTTTCTAATTGGGGAGCAGTTCTTC. Its protein is CAWRVFLIGEQFF.

This chain links TRBV27 with TRBJ1-4; possibly TRBD1 for D (6 bases). Between the trimmed V and J ends, which lost 8 bases and 5 bases, there was a span of 15 bases. Per the germline V gene, CDR1 is MNHEY and CDR2 is SMNVEV (reference sequence). The CDR3 loop spans 14 amino acids. CDR3 loop: CASGLGQLNEKLFF. The CDR3, as DNA: TGTGCCAGCGGACTCGGACAGCTCAATGAAAAACTGTTTTTT.

The chain has TRBV7-2 and TRBJ1-6; a possible D gene is TRBD1 (5 bases). CDR1 and CDR2 from the germline V gene are SGHTA and FQGNSA. The CDR3 consists of 14 residues. The V end lost 3 bases, the J end lost 7 bases, and 10 bases lay between the germline ends. The CDR3 DNA reads TGTGCCAGCAGCTTCACAGGACAAAATTCACCCCTCCACTTT. The encoded protein is CASSFTGQNSPLHF.

The rearrangement links TRBV29-1 to TRBJ1-1, with D hard to call. Germline values: CDR1 SQVTM, CDR2 ANQGSEA. Trimming shortened V by 7 bases and J by 7 bases, and 4 bases separated the two germline ends. The CDR3 covers 8 residues. The CDR3 coding sequence is TGCAGCGCAGGTGAAGCTTTCTTT. Amino acid sequence: CSAGEAFF.

CDR3 nucleotide sequence: TGTGCCAGCTCACTTTATCGACAGGGCCACGAGCAGTACGTC. Protein product: CASSLYRQGHEQYV. The J gene is TRBJ2-7, the V gene TRBV18; 7 positions agree with TRBD1. CDR3 length: 14 amino acids. With 4 bases clipped from V and 5 bases from J, the junction kept 8 bases outside the gene matches. Germline CDR1 is KGHSH and CDR2 is LQKENI.

The chain combines TRBV19 with TRBJ1-5; tentatively, D is TRBD1 (6 bases). The V gene's germline CDR1 is LNHDA and CDR2 SQIVND (reference sequence). Deletions cut 3 bases from V and 3 bases from J, with 12 bases between. The CDR3 consists of 15 residues. CDR3 nucleotide sequence: TGTGCCAGTAGTATGGACAGAATCGACAATCAGCCCCAGCATTTT. It encodes CASSMDRIDNQPQHF.

The chain couples TRBV2 to TRBJ2-2, with a tentative D call TRBD2 (6 bases). This CDR3 contains 14 residues. CDR1 is SNHLY, CDR2 FYNNEI, per germline. V was shortened by 11 bases and J by 1 base, with 14 bases between the two germline ends. CDR3 residues: CAGKLALNTGELFF. DNA of the CDR3: TGTGCCGGGAAGCTAGCGTTGAACACCGGGGAGCTGTTTTTT.